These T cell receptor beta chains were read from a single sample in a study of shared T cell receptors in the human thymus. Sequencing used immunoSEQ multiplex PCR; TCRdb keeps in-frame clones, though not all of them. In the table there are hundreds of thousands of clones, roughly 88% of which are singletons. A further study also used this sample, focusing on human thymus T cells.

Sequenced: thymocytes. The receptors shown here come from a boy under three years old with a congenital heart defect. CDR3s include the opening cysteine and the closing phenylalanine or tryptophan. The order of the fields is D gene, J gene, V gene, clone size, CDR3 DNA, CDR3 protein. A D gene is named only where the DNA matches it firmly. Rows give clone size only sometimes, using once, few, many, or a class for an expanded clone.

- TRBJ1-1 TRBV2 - TGTGCCAGCAGTGGGTCAGGGTGGCCTGAAGCTTTCTTT CASSGSGWPEAFF
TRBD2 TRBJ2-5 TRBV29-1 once TGCAGCGTTGGCAGTAGCGGGAGTAAAGAGACCCAGTACTTC CSVGSSGSKETQYF
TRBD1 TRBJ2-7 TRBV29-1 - TGCAGCGTTGAAGTTATGACAGGGAAACAATACGAGCAGTACTTC CSVEVMTGKQYEQYF
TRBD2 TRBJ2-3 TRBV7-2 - TGTGCCAGCAGCGGCGGGAGGGAATCTAGCACAGATACGCAGTATTTT CASSGGRESSTDTQYF
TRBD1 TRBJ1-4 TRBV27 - TGTGCCAGCAGTTTGGTCAGGGGACAGGGGCAGGAAAAACTGTTTTTT CASSLVRGQGQEKLFF
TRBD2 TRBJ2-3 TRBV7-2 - TGTGCCAGCAGCTTCAAACTAGCGTCCCGCACAGATACGCAGTATTTT CASSFKLASRTDTQYF
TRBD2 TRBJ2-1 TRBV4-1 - TGCGCCAGCAGCCAAGATCAGGGACTAGCGGGGGACAATGAGCAGTTCTTC CASSQDQGLAGDNEQFF
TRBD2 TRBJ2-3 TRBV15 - TGTGCCACCACCCTCGGGACTAGCGGGGGAGATACGCAGTATTTT CATTLGTSGGDTQYF
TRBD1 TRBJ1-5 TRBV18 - TGTGCCAGCTCACCAACCTCCCCGGGACAGGACTATCAGCCCCAGCATTTT CASSPTSPGQDYQPQHF
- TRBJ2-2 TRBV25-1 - TGTGCCAGCAGTCTGGGGGGTCGAGGCGGGGAGCTGTTTTTT CASSLGGRGGELFF
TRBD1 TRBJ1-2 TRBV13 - TGTGCCAGCAGCTTAGGAGGGACAGACTATGGCTACACCTTC CASSLGGTDYGYTF
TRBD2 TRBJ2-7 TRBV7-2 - TGTGCCAGCAGCTCTGAGGGCGGGAGGGCCTACGAGCAGTACTTC CASSSEGGRAYEQYF
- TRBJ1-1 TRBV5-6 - TGTGCCAGCAGCTGGGAGGGGGGGATGGACACTGAAGCTTTCTTT CASSWEGGMDTEAFF
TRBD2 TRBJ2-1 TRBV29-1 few TGCAGCGTCGACCATGGGACTAGCCACAAGGAGCAGTTCTTC CSVDHGTSHKEQFF
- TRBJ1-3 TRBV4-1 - TGCGCCAGCAGCCAAGTGGAGACAGTCTCTGGAAACACCATATATTTT CASSQVETVSGNTIYF
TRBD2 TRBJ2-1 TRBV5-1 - TGCGCCAGCAGCCTATCCCGGGACTATCACAATGAGCAGTTCTTC CASSLSRDYHNEQFF
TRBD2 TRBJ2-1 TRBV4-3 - TGCGCCAGCAGCCACGAGGTAGCGGGAGGGAATGAGCAGTTCTTC CASSHEVAGGNEQFF
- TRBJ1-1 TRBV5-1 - TGCGCCAGCAGCTTGGACAAGACAGCTCCGAACACTGAAGCTTTCTTT CASSLDKTAPNTEAFF
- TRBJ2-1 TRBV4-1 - TGCGCCAGCAGCCAAGATCTGGGACTCCACAATGAGCAGTTCTTC CASSQDLGLHNEQFF
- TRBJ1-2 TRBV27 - TGTGCCAGCACCCGCCTTGGCCCTGGTGGTAACTATGGCTACACCTTC CASTRLGPGGNYGYTF
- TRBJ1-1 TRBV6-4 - TGTGCCAGCAGCCCGGTGGGGGGGACTGAAGCTTTCTTT CASSPVGGTEAFF
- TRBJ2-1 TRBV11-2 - TGTGCCAGCAGCTTAGAGGCGGGTAGCTCCTACAATGAGCAGTTCTTC CASSLEAGSSYNEQFF
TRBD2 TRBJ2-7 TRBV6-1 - TGTGCCAGCAGTGTGGCGGGGGTTTCCTACGAGCAGTACTTC CASSVAGVSYEQYF
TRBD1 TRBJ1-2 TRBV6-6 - TGTGCCAGCAGTTACTCTTCAGGGGGGAACTATGGCTACACCTTC CASSYSSGGNYGYTF
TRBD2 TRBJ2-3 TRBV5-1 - TGCGCCAGCAGCTTGCTAATCCCTAGCGGGAGGGACCCCACAGATACGCAGTATTTT CASSLLIPSGRDPTDTQYF
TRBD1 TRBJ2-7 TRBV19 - TGTGCCAGTAGTGCCCGGTTTCGGGACAGTAGCTACGAGCAGTACTTC CASSARFRDSSYEQYF
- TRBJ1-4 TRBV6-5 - TGTGCCAGCAGTTACCGAAGCCTTCCCCCGGGGGAAAAACTGTTTTTT CASSYRSLPPGEKLFF
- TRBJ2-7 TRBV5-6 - TGTGCCAGCAGCAGGGGTCGGATCCTCTACGAGCAGTACTTC CASSRGRILYEQYF
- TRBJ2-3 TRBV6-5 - TGTGCCAGCAGTTACTACTCTAGCACAGATACGCAGTATTTT CASSYYSSTDTQYF
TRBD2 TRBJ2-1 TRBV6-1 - TGTGCCAGCAGTGCCAAAGGCCCTAGCGGGAGTCGGCGTAAATGCTTCTTC CASSAKGPSGSRRKCFF
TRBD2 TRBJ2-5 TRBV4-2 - TGTGCCAGCAGCCACCTTAGCGGGAGGGGAGGAGAGACCCAGTACTTC CASSHLSGRGGETQYF
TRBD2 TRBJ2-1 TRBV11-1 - TGTGCCAGCAGCTTCGGTCTAGCGGGCCGAGTCTCCTACAATGAGCAGTTCTTC CASSFGLAGRVSYNEQFF
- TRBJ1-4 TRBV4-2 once TGTGCCAGCAGCCAAGGCGGCGGGCTTGAAAAACTGTTTTTT CASSQGGGLEKLFF
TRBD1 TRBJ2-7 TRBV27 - TGTGCCAGCAGCAAGACCCGACAGGGGAGGGAGCAGTACTTC CASSKTRQGREQYF
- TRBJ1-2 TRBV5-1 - TGCGCCAGCAGCCCAGGCCTGTTCTATGGCTACACCTTC CASSPGLFYGYTF
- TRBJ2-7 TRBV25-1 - TGTGCCAGCAGTGACGGCTACGAGCAGTACTTC CASSDGYEQYF
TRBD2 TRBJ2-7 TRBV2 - TGTGCCAGCAGTTCCTCGACTAGCCGTGCCTACGAGCAGTACTTC CASSSSTSRAYEQYF
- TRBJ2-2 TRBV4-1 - TGCGCCAGCAGCCAAGCGAAAGCCGGACATACGAACACCGGGGAGCTGTTTTTT CASSQAKAGHTNTGELFF
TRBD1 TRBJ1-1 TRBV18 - TGTGCCAGCTCATCGGGACAGGGGCCAGCTGAAGCTTTCTTT CASSSGQGPAEAFF
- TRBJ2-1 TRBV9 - TGTGCCAGCAGCCCCAGGACTGGTGAGCAGTTCTTC CASSPRTGEQFF
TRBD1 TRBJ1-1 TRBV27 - TGTGCCAGCAGTGGGACCGGGACAGGGGGCGCCGCTGAAGCTTTCTTT CASSGTGTGGAAEAFF
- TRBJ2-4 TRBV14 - TGTGCCAGCAGCCCAAGAGCCGCCAAAAACATTCAGTACTTC CASSPRAAKNIQYF
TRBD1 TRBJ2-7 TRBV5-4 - TGTGCCAGCAGCCCCCCGGGACAGAGCTCCTACGAGCAGTACTTC CASSPPGQSSYEQYF
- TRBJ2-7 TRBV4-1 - TGCGCCAGCAGCCAAGTGGCGGAGGTCTACGAGCAGTACTTC CASSQVAEVYEQYF
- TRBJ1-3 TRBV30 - TGTGCCTGGAGTGGACCCGGGGTGACTGGAAACACCATATATTTT CAWSGPGVTGNTIYF
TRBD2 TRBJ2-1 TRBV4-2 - TGTGCCAGCAGCCTAGAACTAGCGGGAGAAGTAGGTGAGCAGTTCTTC CASSLELAGEVGEQFF
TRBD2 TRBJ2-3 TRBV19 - TGTGCCAGTAGTATGAATCGGGGAGGACTAGCGGGCACAGATACGCAGTATTTT CASSMNRGGLAGTDTQYF
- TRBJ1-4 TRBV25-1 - TGTGCCAGCAGTGACCGAGGCAGGGGCTCAAGGGAAAAACTGTTTTTT CASSDRGRGSREKLFF